This T cell receptor (beta chain) appears in the sequencing data of a study of cytomegalovirus exposure and HLA in healthy donors (dated by TCRdb to 2016 to 2017). Regarding the research as a whole: An earlier analysis of some 600 of the donors reported approximately 280 Gb of sequence data and 117 million unique TCR beta sequences obtained from about 180 million T cells. An early release that covered 640 HLA-typed donors contained 300 to 350 gigabases of sequencing data and about 93 million unique TCR sequences. The genetic ancestry cluster associated with self-reported Caucasian donors included around 76% of the 300 to 400 genotyped donors. The study aimed to test whether cataloging public T cell receptors could reveal signatures of past pathogen exposure. The study used immunosequencing to profile the T cell repertoires of approximately 640 subjects and linked those repertoires to cytomegalovirus serostatus. Along with the approximately 600-subject first cohort, a separate validation cohort of approximately 110 different subjects was used. To predict cytomegalovirus infection status, the study brought together high-throughput TCR immunosequencing, statistical association of individual TCRs with disease status, and machine learning. To study patterns of TCR occurrence, a later analysis re-analyzed previously published TCR beta repertoires from 500 to 850 donors and added high-resolution HLA genotyping. Rather than drawing on any new phenotypic data, the later analysis identified candidate immune exposures from TCR beta sequences and the way those sequences occurred across donors. In an earlier analysis of 550 to 700 of the donors, high-throughput TCR beta sequencing was used to judge whether each TCR beta V gene segment behaved as functional or pseudogenic. Donor age, sex, ethnicity and CMV serostatus were compiled alongside the repertoire data. Genome-wide SNP genotypes for about three fifths of the roughly 670 donors were used in a later genetic analysis, which treated that subset as a discovery cohort. All discovery cohort repertoires had been generated using a single sequencing platform. HLA typing included class I and class II loci at four-digit resolution. Typing coverage varied by locus: roughly 620-640 donors for A, B, C, DRB1 and DQB1; 500 to 550 for DQA1; 600 to 610 for DPA1; fewer than 480 for DPB1. Five DR-DQ haplotypes were treated as single units for association and clustering because of strong linkage in the cohort. Among roughly 370 genotyped donors of the cohort, an average of about 240,000 unique TCR beta nucleotide sequences were sequenced per donor, approximately 20% of them non-productive.

The paper as a whole reports these results and caveats: A later genetic analysis reported fewer N-insertions in productive TCRs among donors in an Asian-associated ancestry cluster than the roughly 720-donor mean. In a later analysis, over 15,000 TCR beta sequences were associated with specific HLA alleles at a false discovery rate of 0.05. In a later analysis, most CMV-associated TCR beta chains were found to appear HLA-restricted, with HLA associations seemingly driven largely by CMV exposure. Because the 87-base-pair reads could not distinguish some IMGT-functional V segments, including TRBV6-2 and TRBV6-3, those segments were excluded. An earlier analysis of approximately 540 of the donors showed that most TCR beta V segments appeared in productive rearrangements either about 90% or about 30% of the time, which broadly matched IMGT annotations. The authors suggested that the approach could potentially be extended to other disease states and immunological phenotypes. Only TCR beta chains were sequenced in this cohort, and the absence of alpha or paired-chain data limited detectable features. When HLA alleles, especially DR and DQ, strongly co-occurred, TCR associations were difficult to assign to individual alleles. Correlated functional status among segregating V segments might reflect linkage disequilibrium, but an unknown experimental factor could not be ruled out. The presence/absence analyses assumed that sequencing depth was roughly uniform across donors, and that assumption may not be true. A later analysis reported that several top co-occurrence clusters appeared linked to parvovirus B19, influenza, CMV and Epstein-Barr virus. CMV serostatus was the only immune exposure information available for the cohort. In a later analysis, the rate of TCR association differed among HLA loci, with DRB1 alleles having the most associated TCRs and HLA-C alleles having the fewest. In both the original and validation cohorts, the classifier was reported to diagnose cytomegalovirus status with high specificity and sensitivity. Because HLA typing was unavailable for some donors at each locus, only the typed subset was used in association tests. In a later genetic analysis, a missense DCLRE1C variant was associated with V-gene and J-gene trimming of TCR beta chains, and the association was replicated in an independent cohort. In vitro tests confirmed that three of the cytomegalovirus-associated TCR beta chains recognize cytomegalovirus antigens. In a later analysis, HLA-associated TCR beta chains showed more clonal expansion and lower generation probabilities than non-associated chains that were equally common. The earlier analysis of around 600 of the donors excluded approximately 15 rarely observed V segments, including chromosome 9 orphons, because counts were too low. The study gave a list of under 200 TCR beta chains associated with cytomegalovirus. A further reported finding was that TCR beta sequences accurately predicted the HLA-A and HLA-B alleles for most subjects in the first cohort. A group of highly shared sequence variants was considered likely to be a technical artifact of the sequencing pipeline. Across donors, most TCR sequences were observed very rarely, whereas some public TCRs were present in many individuals.

The cohort was made up of 650 to 700 healthy bone marrow donors. At the time of sampling, every cohort member was nominally healthy, though immune exposures that went unrecorded were likely present. The donor tested CMV seropositive and was one of the 289 seropositive cohort members. Every donor gave a peripheral blood sample, and the peripheral blood mononuclear cells from that sample were used for TCR beta sequencing. Genomic DNA extraction from the blood cell samples was performed with the Qiagen DNeasy Blood Extraction Kit. The library came from the immunoSEQ multiplex PCR assay. A mixture of 60 forward primers for TCR Vbeta segments and 13 reverse primers for TCR Jbeta segments was used in the multiplex PCR. Amplification of the CDR3 region of rearranged TCR beta genes was performed with a multiplex PCR assay on genomic DNA. The amplified TCR beta libraries were sequenced on the Illumina HiSeq System as 87-base-pair reads. The published analysis was carried out like this. Across the 670 or so repertoires, a later analysis counted roughly 77 million unique TCR beta chains, 8.5 million to 12 million of which were shared by at least two donors. To remove PCR and sequencing errors, raw reads were error-corrected and collapsed into unique sequences using a nearest-neighbor algorithm that merged closely related sequences. To assign V, D and J gene segments, CDR3 sequences were aligned to IMGT reference sequences. For a sequence to be retained, a match of at least six nucleotides to both a V gene segment and a J gene segment was required. Rearrangements were classified as productive when the CDR3 lacked stop codons and remained in frame with V and J, and all other rearrangements were classified as non-productive. Following IMGT convention, CDR3 was defined as the stretch from the second conserved V-encoded cysteine up to the conserved J-encoded phenylalanine. The earlier analysis of about 640 of the donors excluded any sequence lacking an unambiguous match to a single V gene segment. In an earlier analysis of more than 500 of the donors, a V segment was called functional when productive rearrangements were above 56.7%, and segregating when the standard deviation between donors exceeded 5%. To diagnose cytomegalovirus status from the catalog of TCR beta chain sequences, a statistical classification framework was built. In a later analysis, TCR nucleotide sequences were compared against IMGT/GENE-DB human TR gene sequences so that V and J genes could be assigned. A later analysis assigned CDR3 sequences and most-parsimonious VDJ recombination scenarios with the TCRdist pipeline. In a later analysis, each TCR beta chain was defined by its CDR3 amino acid sequence together with its V-gene family, and reads lacking a unique V-gene family were excluded. To address suspected cross-contamination and a sequencing artifact, a later analysis removed roughly 640 highly shared, low-generation-probability nucleotide sequences. In a later analysis, a clonal expansion index was calculated for each public chain from normalized within-repertoire ranks of inferred template counts. Generation probabilities in a later analysis came from a VDJ recombination model fitted to out-of-frame rearrangements, and those results were checked against IGoR. Hypergeometric tests were used in a later analysis to score TCR-TCR, TCR-HLA and TCR-CMV co-occurrence, with a repertoire-size bias correction applied to the TCR pairs. A later analysis estimated false discovery rates by permuting HLA or CMV assignments 20 times. A later analysis grouped co-occurring TCRs with DBSCAN, adding TCRdist sequence similarity when clustering within HLA-allele-positive subsets. Repertoires with fewer than 30,000 or more than 120,000 public chains, plus five repertoires with anomalous nucleotide sharing, were excluded from co-occurrence clustering. TCRdb carries this immuneACCESS record with in-frame sequences only. Its versions omit some clonotypes, under half of them owing to an unresolved V gene in the studies checked, with the rest unexplained. From that table come the V and J calls and clone size; the DNA was used to work out D and trimming. The sample table includes approximately 30,000 clones. The top ten clonotypes cover approximately 2.1% of the sample.

On this clone itself: It lacks a known antigen.

From its cysteine to its phenylalanine, the CDR3 spans 14 amino acids. The DNA shown is the 42-base CDR3, in frame from base 1. V has 4 bases trimmed and J has 5 bases trimmed; junction bases matching no gene number 6. The germline V gene supplies CDR1 SGHRS and CDR2 YFSETQ. This clonotype was sampled from a woman aged 35 to 49 in good health and CMV-seropositive. The receptor chain draws on TRBV5-1 and TRBJ2-7; the central 10 bases match TRBD2. The sample was PBMCs. Here is the DNA: TGCGCCAGCAGCCGCCAGCTAGCGGGGGACGAGCAGTACTTC. It translates to CASSRQLAGDEQYF. The full variable domain, with segments outside the CDR3 supplied by the reference TRBV5-1 and TRBJ2-7 proteins, appears as KAGVTQTPRYLIKTRGQQVTLSCSPISGHRSVSWYQQTPGQGLQFLFEYFSETQRNKGNFPGRFSGRQFSNSRSEMNVSTLELGDSALYLCASSRQLAGDEQYFGPGTRLTVT.